This TCR beta chain was found in a study of T cells expressing NK-cell markers. Study summary: Sequencing of TCR beta repertoires drew on sorted CD3+CD56+NKG2C+, CD3+CD56+NKG2C- and CD3+CD56-NKG2C+ T cells. Among eight sequenced donors, seven carried HCMV seropositivity while one was seronegative.

General study results and limits: Of the CD8+ T cells in about 6 donors, roughly 1.0-7.5% belonged to dominant NKG2C+ clonotypes. There were four donors in whom these clonotypes also led the CD3+CD56-NKG2C+ fraction.

TCRdb reprocessed the 5' RACE reads and keeps a single row for each CDR3 protein, giving no DNA. This sample contains 130,000 to 150,000 distinct CDR3 sequences. CDR1 is SQVTM and CDR2 is ANQGSEA in the germline V gene. The CDR3 is 13 residues long. Worth noting for this clonotype: What it binds is unknown.

Sequencing used blood T cells: a sorted CD56 or NKG2C T cell subset, CD4+ or CD8+ T cells, or bulk PBMC T cells (not recorded which). This rearrangement joins TRBV29-1 to TRBJ1-4; TCRdb outputs TRBD1, but without DNA this stays unchecked. This clonotype was sampled from a young man in good health. CDR3 residues: CSVESRMDEKLFF.